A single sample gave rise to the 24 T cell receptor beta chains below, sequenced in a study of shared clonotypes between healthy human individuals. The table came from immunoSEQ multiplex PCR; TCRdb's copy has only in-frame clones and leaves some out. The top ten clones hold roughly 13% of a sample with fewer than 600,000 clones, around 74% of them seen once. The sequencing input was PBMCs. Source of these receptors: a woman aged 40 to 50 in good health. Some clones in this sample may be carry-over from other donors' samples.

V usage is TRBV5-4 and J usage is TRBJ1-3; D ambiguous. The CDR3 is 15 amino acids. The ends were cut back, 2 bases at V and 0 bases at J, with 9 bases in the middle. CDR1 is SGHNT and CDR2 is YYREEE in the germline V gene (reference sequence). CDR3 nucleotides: TGTGCCAGCAGCTTAACTCCCCACTCTGGAAACACCATATATTTT. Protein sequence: CASSLTPHSGNTIYF.

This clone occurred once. CDR3 loop: CASAEMDSPYEQYF. CDR3 sequence (DNA): TGTGCCAGCGCTGAGATGGACTCTCCCTACGAGCAGTACTTC. This rearrangement joins TRBV6-1 to TRBJ2-7; possible D gene TRBD2, 5 bases. V was pared by 8 bases and J by 2 bases, with 16 bases between. The CDR3 consists of 14 residues. CDR1 MNHNS and CDR2 SASEGT come from the germline V gene.

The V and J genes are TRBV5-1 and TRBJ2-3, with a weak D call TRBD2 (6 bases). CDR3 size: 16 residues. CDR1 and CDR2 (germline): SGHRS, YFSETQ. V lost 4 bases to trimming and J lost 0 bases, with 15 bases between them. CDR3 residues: CASSPGGGWSTDTQYF. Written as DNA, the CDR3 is TGCGCCAGCAGCCCTGGAGGAGGGTGGAGCACAGATACGCAGTATTTT. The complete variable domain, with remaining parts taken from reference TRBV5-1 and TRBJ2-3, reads KAGVTQTPRYLIKTRGQQVTLSCSPISGHRSVSWYQQTPGQGLQFLFEYFSETQRNKGNFPGRFSGRQFSNSRSEMNVSTLELGDSALYLCASSPGGGWSTDTQYFGPGTRLTVL.

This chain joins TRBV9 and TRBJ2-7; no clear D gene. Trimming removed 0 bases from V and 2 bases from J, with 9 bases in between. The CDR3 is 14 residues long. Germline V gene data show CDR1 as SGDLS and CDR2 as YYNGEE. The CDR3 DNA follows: TGTGCCAGCAGCGTAGAACCGACACCCTACGAGCAGTACTTC. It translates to CASSVEPTPYEQYF.

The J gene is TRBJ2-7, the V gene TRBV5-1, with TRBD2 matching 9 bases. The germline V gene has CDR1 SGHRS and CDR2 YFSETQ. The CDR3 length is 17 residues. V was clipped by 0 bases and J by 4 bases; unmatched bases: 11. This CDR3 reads CASSLVSPGLALYEQYF. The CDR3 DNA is TGCGCCAGCAGCTTGGTGTCGCCGGGACTAGCCCTTTACGAGCAGTACTTC.

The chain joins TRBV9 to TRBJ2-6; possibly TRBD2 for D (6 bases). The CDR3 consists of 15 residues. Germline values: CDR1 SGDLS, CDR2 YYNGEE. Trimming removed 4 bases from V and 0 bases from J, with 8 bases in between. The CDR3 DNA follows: TGTGCCAGCAGCCCGGGACTCTCTGGGGCCAACGTCCTGACTTTC. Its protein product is CASSPGLSGANVLTF. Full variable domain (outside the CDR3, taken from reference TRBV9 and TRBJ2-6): DSGVTQTPKHLITATGQRVTLRCSPRSGDLSVYWYQQSLDQGLQFLIQYYNGEERAKGNILERFSAQQFPDLHSELNLSSLELGDSALYFCASSPGLSGANVLTFGAGSRLTVL.

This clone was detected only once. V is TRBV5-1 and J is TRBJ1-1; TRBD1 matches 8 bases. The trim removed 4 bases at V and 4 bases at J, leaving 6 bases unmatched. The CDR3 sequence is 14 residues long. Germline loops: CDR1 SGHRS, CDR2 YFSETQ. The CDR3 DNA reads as TGCGCCAGCAGCGCGGGGACAGGTGGCACTGAAGCTTTCTTT. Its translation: CASSAGTGGTEAFF. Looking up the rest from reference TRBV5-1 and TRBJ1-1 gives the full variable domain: KAGVTQTPRYLIKTRGQQVTLSCSPISGHRSVSWYQQTPGQGLQFLFEYFSETQRNKGNFPGRFSGRQFSNSRSEMNVSTLELGDSALYLCASSAGTGGTEAFFGQGTRLTVV.

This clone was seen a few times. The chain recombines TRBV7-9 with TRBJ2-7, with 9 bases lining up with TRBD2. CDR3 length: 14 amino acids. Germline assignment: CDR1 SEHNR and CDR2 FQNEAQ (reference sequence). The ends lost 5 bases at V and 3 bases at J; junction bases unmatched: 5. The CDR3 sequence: CASSQGLANYEQYF. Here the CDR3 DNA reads TGTGCCAGCAGCCAAGGACTAGCGAACTACGAGCAGTACTTC.

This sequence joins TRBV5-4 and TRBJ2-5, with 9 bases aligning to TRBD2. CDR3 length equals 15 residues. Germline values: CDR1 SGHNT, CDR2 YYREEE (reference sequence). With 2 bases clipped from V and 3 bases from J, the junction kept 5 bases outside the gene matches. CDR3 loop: CASSLGGRGEETQYF. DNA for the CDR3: TGTGCCAGCAGCTTAGGCGGGAGGGGGGAAGAGACCCAGTACTTC.

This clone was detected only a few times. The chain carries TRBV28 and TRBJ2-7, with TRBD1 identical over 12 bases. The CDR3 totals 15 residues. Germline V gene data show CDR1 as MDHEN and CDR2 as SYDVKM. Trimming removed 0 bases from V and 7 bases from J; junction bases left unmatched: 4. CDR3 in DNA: TGTGCCAGCAGTTTATGGGGACAGGGGGCAAGGGAGCAGTACTTC. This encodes CASSLWGQGAREQYF. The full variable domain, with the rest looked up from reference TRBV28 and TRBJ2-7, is DVKVTQSSRYLVKRTGEKVFLECVQDMDHENMFWYRQDPGLGLRLIYFSYDVKMKEKGDIPEGYSVSREKKERFSLILESASTNQTSMYLCASSLWGQGAREQYFGPGTRLTVT.

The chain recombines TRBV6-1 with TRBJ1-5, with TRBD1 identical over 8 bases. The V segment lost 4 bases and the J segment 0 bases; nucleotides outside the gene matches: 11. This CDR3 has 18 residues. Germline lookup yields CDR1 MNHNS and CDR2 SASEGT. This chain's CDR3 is CASSGWDRLRYSNQPQHF. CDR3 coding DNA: TGTGCCAGCAGTGGGTGGGACAGGCTCCGATATAGCAATCAGCCCCAGCATTTT.

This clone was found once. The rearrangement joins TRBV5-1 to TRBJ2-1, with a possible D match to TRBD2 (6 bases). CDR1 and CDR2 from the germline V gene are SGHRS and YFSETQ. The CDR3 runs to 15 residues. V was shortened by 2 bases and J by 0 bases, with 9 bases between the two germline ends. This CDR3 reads CASSFDGSSYNEQFF. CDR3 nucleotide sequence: TGCGCCAGCAGCTTCGACGGGAGCTCCTACAATGAGCAGTTCTTC.

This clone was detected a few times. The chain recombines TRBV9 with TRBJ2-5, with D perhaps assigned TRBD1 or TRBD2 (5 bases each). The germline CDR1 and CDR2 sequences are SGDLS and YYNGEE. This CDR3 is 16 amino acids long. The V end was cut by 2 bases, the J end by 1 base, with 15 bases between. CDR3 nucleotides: TGTGCCAGCAGCGTTGGGGATTCGAGGGGCCAAGAGACCCAGTACTTC. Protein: CASSVGDSRGQETQYF.

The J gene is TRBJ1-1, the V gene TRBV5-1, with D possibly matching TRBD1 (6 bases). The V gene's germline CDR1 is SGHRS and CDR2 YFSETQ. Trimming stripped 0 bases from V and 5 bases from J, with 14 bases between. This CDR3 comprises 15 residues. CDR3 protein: CASSLGDTPRTEAFF. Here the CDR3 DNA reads TGCGCCAGCAGCTTGGGGGACACCCCGAGGACTGAAGCTTTCTTT.

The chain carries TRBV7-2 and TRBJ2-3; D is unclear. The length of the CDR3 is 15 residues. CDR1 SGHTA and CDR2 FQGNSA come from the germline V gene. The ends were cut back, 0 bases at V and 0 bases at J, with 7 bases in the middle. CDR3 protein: CASSLAGPSTDTQYF. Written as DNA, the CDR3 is TGTGCCAGCAGCTTAGCTGGGCCCAGCACAGATACGCAGTATTTT. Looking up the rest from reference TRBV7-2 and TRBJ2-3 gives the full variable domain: GAGVSQSPSNKVTEKGKDVELRCDPISGHTALYWYRQSLGQGLEFLIYFQGNSAPDKSGLPSDRFSAERTGGSVSTLTIQRTQQEDSAVYLCASSLAGPSTDTQYFGPGTRLTVL.

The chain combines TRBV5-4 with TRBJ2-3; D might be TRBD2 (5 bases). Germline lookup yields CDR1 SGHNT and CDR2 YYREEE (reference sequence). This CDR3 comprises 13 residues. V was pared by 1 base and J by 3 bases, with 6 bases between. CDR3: CASSLRGTDTQYF. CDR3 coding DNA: TGTGCCAGCAGCTTGCGGGGTACAGATACGCAGTATTTT.

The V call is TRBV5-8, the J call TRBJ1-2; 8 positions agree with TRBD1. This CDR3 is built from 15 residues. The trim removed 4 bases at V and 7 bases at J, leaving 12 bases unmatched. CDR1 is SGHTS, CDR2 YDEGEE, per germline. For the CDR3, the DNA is TGTGCCAGCAGCCCAAGGACAGGGTGGTTCGGTGGCTACACCTTC. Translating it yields CASSPRTGWFGGYTF.

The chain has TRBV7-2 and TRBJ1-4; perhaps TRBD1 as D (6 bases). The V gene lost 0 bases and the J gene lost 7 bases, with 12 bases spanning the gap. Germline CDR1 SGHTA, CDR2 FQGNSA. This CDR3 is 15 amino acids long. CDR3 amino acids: CASSLAPGAGEKLFF. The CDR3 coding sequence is TGTGCCAGCAGCTTAGCCCCGGGGGCGGGTGAAAAACTGTTTTTT.

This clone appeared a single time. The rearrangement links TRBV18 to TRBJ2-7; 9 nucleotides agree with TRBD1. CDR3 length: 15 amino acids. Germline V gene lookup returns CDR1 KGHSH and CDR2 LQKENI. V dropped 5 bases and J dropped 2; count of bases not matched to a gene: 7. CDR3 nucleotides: TGTGCCAGCTCAACCGGGACAGGGAGCCCCTACGAGCAGTACTTC. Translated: CASSTGTGSPYEQYF.

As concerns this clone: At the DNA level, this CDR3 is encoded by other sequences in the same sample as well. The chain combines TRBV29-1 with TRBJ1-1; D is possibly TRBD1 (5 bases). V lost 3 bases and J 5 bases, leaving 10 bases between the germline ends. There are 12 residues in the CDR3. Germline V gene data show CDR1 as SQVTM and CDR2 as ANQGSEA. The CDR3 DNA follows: TGCAGCGTTGAGCCGGGGGGAACTGAAGCTTTCTTT. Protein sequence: CSVEPGGTEAFF.

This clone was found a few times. CDR3 protein: CASSLAWGLGTEAFF. In DNA form, the CDR3 reads TGTGCCAGCAGCTTAGCGTGGGGGCTGGGCACTGAAGCTTTCTTT. The chain carries TRBV7-2 and TRBJ1-1; the D gene is possibly TRBD1 (6 bases). Between the trimmed V and J ends, which lost 0 bases and 4 bases, there was a span of 12 bases. The CDR3 is made up of 15 amino acids. CDR1 and CDR2 from the germline V gene are SGHTA and FQGNSA.

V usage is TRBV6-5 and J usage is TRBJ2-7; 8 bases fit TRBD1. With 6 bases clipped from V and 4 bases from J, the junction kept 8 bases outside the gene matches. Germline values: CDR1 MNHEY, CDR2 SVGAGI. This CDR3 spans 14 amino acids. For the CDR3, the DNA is TGTGCCAGCAGCCCTCGGACAGGGCGGTACGAGCAGTACTTC. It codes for CASSPRTGRYEQYF.

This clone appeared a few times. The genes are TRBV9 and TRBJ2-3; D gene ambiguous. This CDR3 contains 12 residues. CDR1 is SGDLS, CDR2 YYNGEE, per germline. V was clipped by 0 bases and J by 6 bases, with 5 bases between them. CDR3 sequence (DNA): TGTGCCAGCAGCGTAGATCTGGATACGCAGTATTTT. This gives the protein CASSVDLDTQYF.

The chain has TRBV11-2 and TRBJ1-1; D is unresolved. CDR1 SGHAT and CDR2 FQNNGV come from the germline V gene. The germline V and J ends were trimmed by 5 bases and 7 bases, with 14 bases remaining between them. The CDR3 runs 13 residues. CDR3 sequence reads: CASSLRELGEAFF. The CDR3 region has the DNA TGTGCCAGCAGCCTTAGGGAGTTGGGTGAAGCTTTCTTT.